This T cell receptor (beta chain) was identified during a study of blood T cell repertoires in COVID-19 (TCRdb year 2020). With respect to the entire study: Collaborator samples came from the United States, Italy and Spain and covered acute and convalescent phases of COVID-19. The prospective study material was composed of cDNA or gDNA derived from T cells, B-cell-depleted T cells, or PBMCs. Subjects who had been exposed to COVID-19, were actively infected with it, or had recovered from it provided the deeply sampled blood TCRbeta repertoires that made up the dataset. The repertoires were released in a freely available public database intended as a resource for research on the immune response to SARS-CoV-2. Samples came from the ongoing ImmuneRACE study (first 160 participants) plus 1,254 subjects from 6 global collaborators. Sample metadata almost always included a de-identified subject ID, COVID-19 status, age in years and sex. Where available, HLA class I and class II types were taken from metadata supplied by the sample provider and were not determined by assay-based typing.

For this clone: What antigen it recognizes has not been identified. No much larger clone is present one base from it, and per-base qualities are unavailable.

V trim: 4 bases; J trim: 0 bases; unmatched bases: 5. The CDR3 measures 15 amino acids from cysteine to phenylalanine. Of all the DNA, just the CDR3 is kept, 45 bases in frame from base 1. CDR1 SGHNT and CDR2 YYREEE were looked up in the germline V gene (reference sequence). Findings and caveats that apply to the study as a whole: The quantity of clinical and demographic metadata differed by source and by participant and was supplied without curation.

Another Seattle source contributed samples from volunteer blood donors who had recovered from COVID-19. Whole blood was collected in K2EDTA tubes by collaborating institutions according to the institutions' own protocols. For TCRbeta analysis, collaborators shipped samples in one of three forms: frozen whole blood, isolated PBMCs, or DNA extracted from either of those sample types. The immunoSEQ Assay, a bias-controlled multiplex PCR, was used to amplify TCRbeta CDR3 regions from genomic DNA. As for the original processing: Nucleated cell counts per sample were estimated from amplification of reference gene primers within the assay. To quantify the absolute abundance of each unique TCRbeta CDR3 rearrangement, sequence reads were collapsed and filtered. Productive Simpson clonality was computed per sample as the square root of Simpson's diversity index over productive rearrangements. This immuneACCESS table, as held by TCRdb, lists in-frame sequences with V and J called but not all clones. Of the missing ones, under half trace to an unresolved V gene in checked studies; the others have no known cause. V and J calls and clone size are given by that table; D and trimming were obtained from the DNA. The sample data list a few hundred thousand clones, and approximately 91% of these were observed just once. The ten largest clones capture roughly 0.92% of the sample.

The specimen was peripheral blood. The chain couples TRBV5-4 to TRBJ2-3; 7 central nucleotides agree with TRBD2. The TCR comes from a woman aged 40 to 49 who had recovered from COVID-19. The CDR3 region reads CASSTGGTSTDTQYF. The DNA sequence follows: TGTGCCAGCAGCACCGGGGGGACTAGCACAGATACGCAGTATTTT.